This TCR beta chain was recorded in a study of T cells in Graves' hyperthyroidism and ophthalmopathy (dated by TCRdb to between 2018 and 2021). Context from the whole study: Peripheral blood was collected at initial diagnosis, before any treatment. Following sampling, methimazole starting at 30 mg daily was given to hyperthyroidism patients, and high-dose intravenous methylprednisolone was given to ophthalmopathy patients. TCR Vbeta CDR3 sequencing of 120 to 150 peripheral blood samples (over 40 ophthalmopathy, around 80 hyperthyroidism and some 17 progressor patients) is reported in the paper. Prospective prediction of ophthalmopathy was tested in an independent validation cohort of fewer than 20 hyperthyroidism patients and 17 patients who later progressed to ophthalmopathy. To identify TCR V-J signatures that set the groups apart, the researchers used a discovery cohort of 100 patients, made up of some 41 with Graves' ophthalmopathy and approximately 57 with stable Graves' hyperthyroidism. In roughly six Graves' hyperthyroidism patients, the study also compared T-cell repertoires from thyroid tissue with T-cell repertoires from blood. For training and testing, the 100 or so patients in the discovery cohort were randomly divided in a 7:3 ratio. The research as a whole found: A model built on a 13 V-J signature distinguished ophthalmopathy from stable hyperthyroidism, reaching about 88% sensitivity and under 84% specificity in cross-validation and 80%/75% in testing. In validation, the model predicted progression to ophthalmopathy a median of roughly 6.5 months before onset, with roughly 68% sensitivity and about 72% specificity. Most expanded thyroid clonotypes (frequency above 0.001) were also detected in blood, suggesting blood repertoires may reflect thyroid immune responses. No statistical method was used to set the sample size in advance, and investigators knew the group allocation.

The TCR beta CDR3 regions were amplified from the RNA transcripts. The TCR CDR3 was subjected to a first round of RT-PCR using the HTBI primer set and the Qiagen OneStep RT-PCR kit. Libraries were constructed in a second round of multiplex PCR, after which size selection and purification were performed. Libraries were sequenced paired-end with 100 bp reads on an Illumina HiSeq2000. In the original analysis: SOAPnuke was used to process the raw data, removing reads that contained adapters or uncalled bases, had a mean Phred below 15, or lacked an exact match to the constant primer or identifier. High-quality paired reads were merged with COPE v1.2.5, and unique nucleotide sequences were defined as clonotypes. MiTCR v1.1 was used to align the clonotypes against IMGT TRBV, TRBD and TRBJ reference segments. The analysis was restricted to V-J combinations with a frequency above 0.0001, which together covered over 99% of the repertoires. A TCS score was defined as the ratio of F50 (clonal expansion) to E x V (chaos), with BLOSUM62-based TCRdist applied between CDR3 peptides within each V-J. Welch's t-statistics and random forest reduced fewer than 600 V-J features to 13, which were used in a naive Bayes classifier (R e1071). The raw public data were reprocessed by TCRdb itself: fastp quality trimming at Q25, MiXCR clonotype calling, in-frame beta chains only. CDR3 protein duplicates are merged, each entry listing the most common genes and DNA. The V and J calls follow TCRdb's processing rather than the paper's. This sample comprises 300,000 to 500,000 distinct CDR3 sequences, just under 15% of them detected only once. The ten top clones hold about 33% of the sample.

A patient counted as having stable Graves' hyperthyroidism if no progression to ophthalmopathy occurred over 18 months of follow-up. Hyperthyroidism patients were newly diagnosed, had a disease duration of under 2 months, and were aged 18 to 65 years. Any patient with an uncontrolled infection, another autoimmune disease, pregnancy or lactation was excluded. Diagnoses were based on clinical symptoms, serum thyroxine and TRAb, thyroid ultrasound and orbital computed tomography. PBMCs were isolated from about 9.2 ml of fresh peripheral blood by Ficoll-Paque density gradient centrifugation. Trizol reagent was used to extract total RNA, and RNA quality was then checked on an Agilent 2100 Bioanalyzer. Turning to this clonotype: Its antigen is currently not known. One base away there is no much larger clone; base qualities are not given.

This TCR derives from a woman aged 30 to 39 with Graves' hyperthyroidism. Specimen: blood.

For the CDR3, the sequence is CASSYGQGLAGGNEQFF. The nucleotides read TGCGCCAGCAGCTATGGACAGGGACTAGCGGGAGGCAATGAGCAGTTCTTC. The rearrangement combines TRBV5-1 with TRBJ2-1, and TRBD2 matches 15 of the central bases. The CDR3 holds 17 amino acids from the cysteine to the phenylalanine. Only CDR3 DNA remains: 51 bases, in frame from the first base. V ends up 3 bases short and J 6 bases short, with an unmatched junction base count of 7. According to the germline V gene, CDR1 reads SGHRS and CDR2 reads YFSETQ.